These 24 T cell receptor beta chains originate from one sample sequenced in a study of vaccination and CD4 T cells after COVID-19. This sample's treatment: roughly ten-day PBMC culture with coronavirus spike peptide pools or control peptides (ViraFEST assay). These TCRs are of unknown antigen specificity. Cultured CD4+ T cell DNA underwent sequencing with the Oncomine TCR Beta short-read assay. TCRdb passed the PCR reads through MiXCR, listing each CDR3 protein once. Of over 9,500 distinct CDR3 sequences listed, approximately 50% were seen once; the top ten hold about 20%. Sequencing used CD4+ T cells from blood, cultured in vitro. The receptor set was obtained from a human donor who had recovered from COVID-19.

The CDR3 sequence is CASSPGFTDTQYF. Here the CDR3 DNA reads TGTGCCAGCTCACCCGGGTTCACAGATACGCAGTATTTT. This sequence joins TRBV18 and TRBJ2-3; D remains ambiguous. V was shortened by 3 bases and J by 2 bases, with 6 bases between the two germline ends. CDR1 and CDR2 from the germline V gene are KGHSH and LQKENI. The length of the CDR3 is 13 residues.

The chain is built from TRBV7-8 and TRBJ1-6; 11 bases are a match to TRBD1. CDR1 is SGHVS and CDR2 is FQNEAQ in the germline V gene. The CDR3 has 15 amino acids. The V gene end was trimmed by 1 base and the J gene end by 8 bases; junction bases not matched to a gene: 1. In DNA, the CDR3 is TGTGCCAGCAGCTTAGGGACAGGGGGCTATTCACCCCTCCACTTT. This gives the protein CASSLGTGGYSPLHF.

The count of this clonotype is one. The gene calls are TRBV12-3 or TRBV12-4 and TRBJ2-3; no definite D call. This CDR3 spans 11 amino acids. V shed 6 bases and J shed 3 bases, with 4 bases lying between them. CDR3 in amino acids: CASSSTDTQYF. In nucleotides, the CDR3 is TGTGCCAGCAGCTCTACAGATACGCAGTATTTT.

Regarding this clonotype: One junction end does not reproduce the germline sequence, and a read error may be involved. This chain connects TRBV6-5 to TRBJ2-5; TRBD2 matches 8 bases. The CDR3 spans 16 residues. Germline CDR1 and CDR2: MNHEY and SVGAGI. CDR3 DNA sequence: TGTGCCAACAGTTACTACGCGGGAGGACCACAAGAGACCCAGTACTTC. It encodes CANSYYAGGPQETQYF.

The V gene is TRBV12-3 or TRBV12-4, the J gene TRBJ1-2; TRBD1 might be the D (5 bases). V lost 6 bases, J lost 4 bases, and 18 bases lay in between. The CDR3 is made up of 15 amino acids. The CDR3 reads CASRPGPGKSYGYTF. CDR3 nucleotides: TGTGCCAGCAGACCTGGCCCAGGGAAAAGCTATGGCTACACCTTC.

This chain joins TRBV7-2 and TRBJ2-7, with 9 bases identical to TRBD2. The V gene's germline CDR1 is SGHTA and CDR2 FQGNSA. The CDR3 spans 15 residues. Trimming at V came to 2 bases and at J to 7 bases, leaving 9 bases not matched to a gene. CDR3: CASSLSPGLAREQYF. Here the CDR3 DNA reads TGTGCCAGCAGCTTATCCCCAGGACTAGCGCGGGAGCAGTACTTC.

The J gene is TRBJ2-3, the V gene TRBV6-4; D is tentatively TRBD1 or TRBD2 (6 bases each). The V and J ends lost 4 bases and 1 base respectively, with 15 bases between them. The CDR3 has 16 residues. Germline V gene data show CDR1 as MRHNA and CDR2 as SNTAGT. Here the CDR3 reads CASSASGGAGTDTQYF. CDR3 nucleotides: TGTGCCAGCAGTGCCTCCGGGGGCGCGGGCACAGATACGCAGTATTTT.

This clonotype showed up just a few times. This chain's CDR3 is CASSETGGAGRGYTF. The CDR3 region has the DNA TGTGCCAGCAGTGAAACAGGGGGCGCGGGAAGGGGCTACACCTTC. The V gene is TRBV6-4, the J gene TRBJ1-2; 9 bases agree with TRBD1. The CDR3 sequence is 15 residues long. The V and J ends lost 3 bases and 8 bases, in that order; junction bases with no gene match: 10. The germline CDR1 and CDR2 sequences are MRHNA and SNTAGT.

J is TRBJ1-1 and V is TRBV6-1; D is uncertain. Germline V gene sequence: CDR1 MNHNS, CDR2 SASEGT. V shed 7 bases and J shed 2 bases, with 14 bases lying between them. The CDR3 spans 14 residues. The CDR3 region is CASNPQLGNTEAFF. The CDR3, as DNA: TGTGCCAGCAACCCACAGCTGGGAAACACTGAAGCTTTCTTT.

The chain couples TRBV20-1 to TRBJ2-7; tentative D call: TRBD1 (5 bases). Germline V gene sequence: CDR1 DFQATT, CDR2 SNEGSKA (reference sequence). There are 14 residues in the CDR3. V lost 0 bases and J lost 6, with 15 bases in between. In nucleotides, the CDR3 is TGCAGTGCTAGAGAAAGGGGCACCGGTCTCGAGCAGTACTTC. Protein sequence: CSARERGTGLEQYF.

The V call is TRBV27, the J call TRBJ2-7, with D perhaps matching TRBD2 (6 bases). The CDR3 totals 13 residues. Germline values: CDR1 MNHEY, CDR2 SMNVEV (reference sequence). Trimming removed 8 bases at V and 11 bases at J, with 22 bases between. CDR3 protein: CASVPRGLGREYF. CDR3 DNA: TGTGCCAGCGTACCCCGGGGGTTGGGTAGAGAGTACTTC.

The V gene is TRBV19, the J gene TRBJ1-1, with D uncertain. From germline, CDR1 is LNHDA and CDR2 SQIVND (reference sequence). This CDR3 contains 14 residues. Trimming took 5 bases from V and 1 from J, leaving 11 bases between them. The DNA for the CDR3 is TGTGCCAGTAGTCCACTACCCGGGAACACTGAAGCTTTCTTT. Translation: CASSPLPGNTEAFF.

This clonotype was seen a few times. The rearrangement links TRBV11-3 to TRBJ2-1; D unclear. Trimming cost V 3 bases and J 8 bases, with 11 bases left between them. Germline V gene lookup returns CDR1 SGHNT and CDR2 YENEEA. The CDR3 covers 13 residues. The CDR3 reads CASSFQFDDEQFF. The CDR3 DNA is TGTGCCAGCAGCTTCCAGTTTGACGATGAGCAGTTCTTC.

The CDR3 loop reads CASSLDRDSFLAGLLGSTQYF. CDR3 DNA sequence: TGTGCCAGCAGCTTGGACAGGGATTCCTTTCTAGCGGGACTATTGGGGTCGACGCAGTATTTT. This chain connects TRBV5-6 to TRBJ2-3; 9 nucleotides line up with TRBD2. The V and J ends lost 0 bases and 9 bases, in that order; junction bases with no gene match: 26. Germline V gene sequence: CDR1 SGHDT, CDR2 YYEEEE. This CDR3 contains 21 residues. The complete variable domain, with remaining parts taken from reference TRBV5-6 and TRBJ2-3, reads DAGVTQSPTHLIKTRGQQVTLRCSPKSGHDTVSWYQQALGQGPQFIFQYYEEEERQRGNFPDRFSGHQFPNYSSELNVNALLLGDSALYLCASSLDRDSFLAGLLGSTQYFGPGTRLTVL.

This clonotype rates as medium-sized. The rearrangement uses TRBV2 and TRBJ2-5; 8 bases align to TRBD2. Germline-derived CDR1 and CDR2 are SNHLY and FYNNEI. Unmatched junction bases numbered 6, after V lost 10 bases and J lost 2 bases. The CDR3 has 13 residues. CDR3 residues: CATEAGAQETQYF. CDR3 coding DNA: TGTGCCACCGAAGCGGGAGCTCAAGAGACCCAGTACTTC.

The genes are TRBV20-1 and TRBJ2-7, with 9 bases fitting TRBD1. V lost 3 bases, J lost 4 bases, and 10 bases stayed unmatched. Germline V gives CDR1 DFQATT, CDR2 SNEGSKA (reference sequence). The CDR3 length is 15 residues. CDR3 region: CSASPGTGSIYEQYF. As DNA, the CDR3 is TGCAGTGCTAGCCCCGGGACAGGGTCTATATACGAGCAGTACTTC.

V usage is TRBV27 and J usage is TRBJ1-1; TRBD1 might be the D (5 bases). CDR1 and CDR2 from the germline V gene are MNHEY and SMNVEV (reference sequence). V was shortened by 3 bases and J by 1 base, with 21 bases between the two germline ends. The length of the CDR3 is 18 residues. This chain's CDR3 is CASSLDSYSFGGNTEAFF. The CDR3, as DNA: TGTGCCAGCAGTTTGGATTCCTATTCTTTTGGGGGGAACACTGAAGCTTTCTTT.

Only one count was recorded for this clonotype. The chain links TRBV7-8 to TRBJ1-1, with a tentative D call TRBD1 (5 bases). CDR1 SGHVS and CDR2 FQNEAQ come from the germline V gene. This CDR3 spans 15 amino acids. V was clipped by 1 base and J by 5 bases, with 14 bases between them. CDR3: CASSLEGRAGTEAFF. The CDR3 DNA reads TGTGCCAGCAGCTTAGAAGGCAGGGCCGGAACTGAAGCTTTCTTT.

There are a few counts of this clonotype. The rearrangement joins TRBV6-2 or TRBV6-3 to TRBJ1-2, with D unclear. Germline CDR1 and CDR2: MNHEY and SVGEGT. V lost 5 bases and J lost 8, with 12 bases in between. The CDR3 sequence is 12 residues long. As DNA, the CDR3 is TGTGCCAGCAGTACTTACTTGGGGGGCTACACCTTC. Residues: CASSTYLGGYTF.

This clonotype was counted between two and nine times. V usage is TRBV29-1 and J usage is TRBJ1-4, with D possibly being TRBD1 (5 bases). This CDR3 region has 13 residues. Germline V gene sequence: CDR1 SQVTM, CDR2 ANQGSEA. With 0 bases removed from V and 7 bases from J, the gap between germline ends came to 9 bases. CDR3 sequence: CSVEEAGSEKLFF. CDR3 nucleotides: TGCAGCGTTGAAGAAGCAGGGAGTGAAAAACTGTTTTTT.

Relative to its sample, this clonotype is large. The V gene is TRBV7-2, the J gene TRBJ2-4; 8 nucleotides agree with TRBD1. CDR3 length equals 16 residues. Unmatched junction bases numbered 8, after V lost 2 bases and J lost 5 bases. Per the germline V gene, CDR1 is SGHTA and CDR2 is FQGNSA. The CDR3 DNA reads TGTGCCAGCAGCTTAAGGACAGGGCTCGTAGAAAACATTCAGTACTTC. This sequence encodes CASSLRTGLVENIQYF.

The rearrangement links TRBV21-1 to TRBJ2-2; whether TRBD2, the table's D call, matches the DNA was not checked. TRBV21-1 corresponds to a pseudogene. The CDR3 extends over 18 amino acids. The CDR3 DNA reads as TGTGCCAGCAGCAAAGGGTGGGCTAGCGGGGGGGTGGCCAGGGAGCTGTTTTTT. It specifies CASSKGWASGGVARELFF.

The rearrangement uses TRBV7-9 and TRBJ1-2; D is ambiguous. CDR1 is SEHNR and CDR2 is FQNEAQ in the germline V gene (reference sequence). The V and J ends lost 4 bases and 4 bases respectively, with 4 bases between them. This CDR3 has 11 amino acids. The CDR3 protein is CASSSFYGYTF. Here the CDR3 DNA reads TGTGCCAGCAGCTCCTTCTATGGCTACACCTTC.

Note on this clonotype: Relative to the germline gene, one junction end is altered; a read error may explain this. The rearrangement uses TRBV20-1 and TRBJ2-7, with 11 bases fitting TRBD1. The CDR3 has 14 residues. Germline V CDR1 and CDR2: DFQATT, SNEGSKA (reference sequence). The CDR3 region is CSARGDRGRYEQYF. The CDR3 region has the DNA TGCAGTGCCAGAGGGGACAGGGGGAGGTACGAGCAGTACTTC.